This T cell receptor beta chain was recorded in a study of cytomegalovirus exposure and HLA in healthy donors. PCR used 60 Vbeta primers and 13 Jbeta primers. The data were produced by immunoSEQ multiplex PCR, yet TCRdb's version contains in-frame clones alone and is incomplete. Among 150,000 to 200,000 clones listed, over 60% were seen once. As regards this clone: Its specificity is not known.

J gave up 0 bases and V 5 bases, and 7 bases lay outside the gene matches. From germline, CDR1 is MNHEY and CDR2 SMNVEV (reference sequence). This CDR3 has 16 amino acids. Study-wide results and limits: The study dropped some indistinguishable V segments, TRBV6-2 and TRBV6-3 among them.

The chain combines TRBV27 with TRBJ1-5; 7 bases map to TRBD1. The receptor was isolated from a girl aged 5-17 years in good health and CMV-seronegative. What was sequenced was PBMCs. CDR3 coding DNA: TGTGCCAGCAGTGCCGGGACAGATTATAGCAATCAGCCCCAGCATTTT. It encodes CASSAGTDYSNQPQHF.